This entry lists 27 T cell receptor beta chains sequenced from one sample in a study of T cell responses to AZD1222 COVID-19 vaccine. Clones were read by immunoSEQ multiplex PCR, and TCRdb kept only the in-frame ones, dropping some. The sample shows 70,000 to 95,000 clones, around 87% of them seen only once. The starting material was peripheral blood, obtained 28 days after the second AZD1222 dose. The receptor set was obtained from an adult who received the AZD1222 COVID-19 vaccine.

The gene calls are TRBV18 and TRBJ1-2; maybe TRBD1 (5 bases). Trimming removed 1 base at V and 7 bases at J, with 10 bases between. Per germline, CDR1 KGHSH and CDR2 LQKENI. There are 13 residues in the CDR3. The CDR3 DNA sequence: TGTGCCAGCTCACCACAAGGGGAGTCTGGCTACACCTTC. The encoded protein is CASSPQGESGYTF.

The chain employs TRBV7-2 and TRBJ1-2; TRBD1 matches 7 bases. Germline CDR1 SGHTA, CDR2 FQGNSA. With V trimmed by 10 bases and J by 6 bases, 14 bases remained unmatched. CDR3 length equals 14 residues. The CDR3 sequence is CATPRRQGSDGYTF. The CDR3 nucleotides read TGTGCCACCCCACGACGACAGGGATCGGATGGCTACACCTTC.

This clone was detected a few times. This sequence joins TRBV7-9 and TRBJ1-2; weak D call: TRBD1 (5 bases). Germline V gives CDR1 SEHNR, CDR2 FQNEAQ (reference sequence). The V end was cut by 5 bases, the J end by 8 bases, with 15 bases between. The CDR3 sequence is 13 residues long. CDR3 region: CASSQRGGNGYTF. DNA for the CDR3: TGTGCCAGCAGCCAACGTGGGGGGAACGGCTACACCTTC.

This clone has only a few counts. The J gene is TRBJ2-2, the V gene TRBV21-1; TRBD1, the table's D call, was not compared with the DNA. TRBV21-1 is described as a pseudogene. There are 16 residues in the CDR3. CDR3 coding DNA: TGTGCCAGCAGCACACCACAGGGAACTCACACCGGGGAGCTGTTTTTT. This sequence encodes CASSTPQGTHTGELFF.

As DNA, the CDR3 is TGTGCCATCAGTACCGGTTGGGACACCGGGGAGCTGTTTTTT. Its translation is CAISTGWDTGELFF. The chain joins TRBV10-3 to TRBJ2-2; no clear D. Deletions cut 5 bases from V and 3 bases from J, with 10 bases between. Germline assignment: CDR1 ENHRY and CDR2 SYGVKD. This CDR3 is built from 14 residues.

The gene calls are TRBV5-1 and TRBJ2-1, with D perhaps TRBD2 (5 bases). Deletions cut 2 bases from V and 8 bases from J, with 8 bases between. Germline CDR1 is SGHRS and CDR2 is YFSETQ. This CDR3 contains 12 residues. The DNA for the CDR3 is TGCGCCAGCAGCTTCATCGGGGATGAGCAGTTCTTC. Amino acid sequence: CASSFIGDEQFF.

The V and J genes are TRBV19 and TRBJ2-3; the match to TRBD1 covers 10 bases. The length of the CDR3 is 16 residues. Per germline, CDR1 LNHDA and CDR2 SQIVND (reference sequence). The trim removed 8 bases at V and 2 bases at J, leaving 10 bases unmatched. As DNA, the CDR3 is TGTGCCAGTGCCGCCGGACAGGGGGGAAACACAGATACGCAGTATTTT. This encodes CASAAGQGGNTDTQYF.

This clone came up once. The J gene is TRBJ2-2, the V gene TRBV7-6, with 10 bases identical to TRBD2. V lost 2 bases, J lost 7 bases, and 4 bases stayed unmatched. CDR3 length equals 15 residues. CDR1 is SGHVS and CDR2 is FNYEAQ in the germline V gene. The CDR3: CASSLPGLAFGELFF. CDR3 DNA: TGTGCCAGCAGCTTACCGGGACTAGCGTTCGGGGAGCTGTTTTTT.

The V and J genes are TRBV19 and TRBJ1-1; D is unclear. Germline CDR1 and CDR2: LNHDA and SQIVND (reference sequence). The length of the CDR3 is 11 residues. Between the trimmed V and J ends, which lost 5 bases and 6 bases, there was a span of 7 bases. The CDR3 sequence: CASSHGPEAFF. DNA for the CDR3: TGTGCCAGTAGTCACGGTCCTGAAGCTTTCTTT.

CDR3 protein: CASLMSRGDTEAFF. The CDR3 nucleotides read TGTGCCAGCCTAATGAGCCGGGGGGACACTGAAGCTTTCTTT. V is TRBV18 and J is TRBJ1-1; possibly TRBD1 for D (5 bases). This CDR3 comprises 14 residues. Per germline, CDR1 KGHSH and CDR2 LQKENI. The V end was cut by 8 bases, the J end by 3 bases, with 16 bases between. Supplemented by reference TRBV18 and TRBJ1-1, the full variable domain reads NAGVMQNPRHLVRRRGQEARLRCSPMKGHSHVYWYRQLPEEGLKFMVYLQKENIIDESGMPKERFSAEFPKEGPSILRIQQVVRGDSAAYFCASLMSRGDTEAFFGQGTRLTVV.

The gene calls are TRBV7-8 and TRBJ1-6, with D possibly matching TRBD1 (5 bases). CDR3 length: 15 amino acids. Germline CDR1 and CDR2: SGHVS and FQNEAQ. V gave up 0 bases and J gave up 10 bases, with 13 bases separating them. CDR3 in amino acids: CASSLARTSDSPLHF. The CDR3 coding sequence is TGTGCCAGCAGCTTAGCGAGGACATCTGACTCACCCCTCCACTTT.

The V and J genes are TRBV3-1 (or the pseudogene TRBV3-2) and TRBJ2-7, with TRBD2 matching 9 bases. Looked up from germline, CDR1 is LGHDT and CDR2 is YNNKEL (reference sequence). The CDR3 has 15 residues. Losses at the gene ends were 0 bases for V and 4 bases for J; bases not matched to a gene: 4. The CDR3 is CASSQDSSGDYEQYF. In DNA, the CDR3 is TGTGCCAGCAGCCAAGACTCTAGCGGGGATTACGAGCAGTACTTC.

The chain couples TRBV7-3 to TRBJ2-1, with TRBD2 identical over 13 bases. The CDR3 runs to 21 residues. The trim removed 3 bases at V and 7 bases at J, leaving 21 bases unmatched. The V gene's germline CDR1 is SGHTA and CDR2 FQGTGA. The CDR3 DNA sequence: TGTGCCAGCAGCTTTTCTGCTTCCGTTTGGACTAGCGGGGGAAGGGGGAATGAGCAGTTCTTC. This sequence encodes CASSFSASVWTSGGRGNEQFF.

The chain has TRBV12-3 or TRBV12-4 and TRBJ2-7; TRBD1 aligns across 7 bases. This CDR3 region has 13 residues. J was trimmed by 4 bases and V by 7 bases; bases with no gene match: 7. CDR3 in DNA: TGTGCCAGCATGGGACAGCCGCATTACGAGCAGTACTTC. Translating gives CASMGQPHYEQYF.

The count of this clone is one. The gene calls are TRBV6-5 and TRBJ2-5; D unclear. The CDR3 has 13 amino acids. The germline CDR1 and CDR2 sequences are MNHEY and SVGAGI. Between the trimmed V and J ends, which lost 6 bases and 5 bases, there was a span of 13 bases. The CDR3 DNA reads as TGTGCCAGCAGCGCTGGGTCCTTGGAGACCCAGTACTTC. Protein product: CASSAGSLETQYF.

V usage is TRBV13 and J usage is TRBJ2-5; TRBD2 is a possible D gene (6 bases). The V end was cut by 5 bases, the J end by 7 bases, with 11 bases between. Germline CDR1 PRHDT, CDR2 FYEKMQ (reference sequence). This CDR3 spans 12 amino acids. The DNA of the CDR3 is TGTGCCAGCAGCCCTCACGGGGGGACCCAGTACTTC. This codes for CASSPHGGTQYF. The variable domain in full, with the rest retrieved from reference TRBV13 and TRBJ2-5, is AAGVIQSPRHLIKEKRETATLKCYPIPRHDTVYWYQQGPGQDPQFLISFYEKMQSDKGSIPDRFSAQQFSDYHSELNMSSLELGDSALYFCASSPHGGTQYFGPGTRLLVL.

The rearrangement links TRBV24-1 to TRBJ2-2, with TRBD1 matching over 9 bases. Losses at the gene ends were 4 bases for V and 2 bases for J; bases not matched to a gene: 4. This CDR3 region has 16 residues. Germline V gives CDR1 KGHDR, CDR2 SFDVKD. The CDR3: CATSDPGQGNTGELFF. The CDR3 region has the DNA TGTGCCACCAGTGACCCGGGACAGGGCAACACCGGGGAGCTGTTTTTT.

A single count supports this clone. V usage is TRBV7-6 and J usage is TRBJ2-3; D not certain. This CDR3 region has 15 residues. The V gene's germline CDR1 is SGHVS and CDR2 FNYEAQ. V was pared by 2 bases and J by 0 bases, with 9 bases between. The CDR3 coding sequence is TGTGCCAGCAGCTTATTTTCACAGAGCACAGATACGCAGTATTTT. Translating it yields CASSLFSQSTDTQYF.

This chain uses TRBV19 with TRBJ1-5, with 7 bases that match TRBD1. CDR1 is LNHDA, CDR2 SQIVND, per germline (reference sequence). CDR3 length equals 16 residues. Unmatched junction bases numbered 8, after V lost 2 bases and J lost 4 bases. In DNA, the CDR3 is TGTGCCAGTAGTATATTTTGGGCAGGGGGAAATCAGCCCCAGCATTTT. It codes for CASSIFWAGGNQPQHF.

The rearrangement uses TRBV30 and TRBJ2-1; the D gene is possibly TRBD2 (6 bases). Deletions cut 2 bases from V and 0 bases from J, with 11 bases between. CDR3 length equals 15 residues. Germline-derived CDR1 and CDR2 are GTSNPN and SVGIG (reference sequence). As DNA, the CDR3 is TGTGCCTGGAGTCCCGGGACTCGCTCCTACAATGAGCAGTTCTTC. Protein sequence: CAWSPGTRSYNEQFF.

The rearrangement joins TRBV7-9 to TRBJ2-7, with TRBD1 matching over 10 bases. The J segment lost 5 bases and the V segment lost 5 bases, leaving 12 bases of the junction unmatched. The CDR3 length is 16 residues. The germline gives CDR1 SEHNR, CDR2 FQNEAQ (reference sequence). Written as DNA, the CDR3 is TGTGCCAGCAGCGGACAAGGACAGGGGGGAAGGAACGAGCAGTACTTC. This codes for CASSGQGQGGRNEQYF.

The chain employs TRBV9 and TRBJ2-1, with 14 bases lining up with TRBD2. The ends lost 3 bases at V and 12 bases at J; junction bases unmatched: 11. Germline V gene data show CDR1 as SGDLS and CDR2 as YYNGEE. CDR3 length equals 16 residues. The CDR3 here is CASSGTSGRPPGRQFF. CDR3 DNA sequence: TGTGCCAGCAGCGGGACTAGCGGGAGGCCCCCCGGTAGGCAGTTCTTC. The full variable domain, completed using reference TRBV9 and TRBJ2-1, is DSGVTQTPKHLITATGQRVTLRCSPRSGDLSVYWYQQSLDQGLQFLIQYYNGEERAKGNILERFSAQQFPDLHSELNLSSLELGDSALYFCASSGTSGRPPGRQFFGPGTRLTVL.

This chain uses TRBV15 with TRBJ2-1; D is undetermined. The germline CDR1 and CDR2 sequences are LNHNV and YYDKDF (reference sequence). Trimming removed 0 bases from V and 8 bases from J, with 17 bases in between. The CDR3 consists of 16 residues. CDR3 sequence: CATSRDRGSGNDEQFF. For the CDR3, the DNA is TGTGCCACCAGCAGAGATCGCGGTTCCGGTAACGATGAGCAGTTCTTC.

The chain combines TRBV6-5 with TRBJ1-2; maybe TRBD1 (6 bases). The CDR3 loop spans 15 amino acids. Deletions cut 5 bases from V and 1 base from J, with 14 bases between. The germline V gene has CDR1 MNHEY and CDR2 SVGAGI. CDR3 in DNA: TGTGCCAGCAGTAAACAGGGCCTAATTAACTATGGCTACACCTTC. It encodes CASSKQGLINYGYTF.

This clone was counted only a few times. The J gene is TRBJ1-2, the V gene TRBV2; 9 nucleotides match TRBD1. The CDR3 sequence is 14 residues long. In germline, CDR1 is SNHLY, CDR2 FYNNEI. V lost 6 bases, J lost 1 base, and 3 bases stayed unmatched. The CDR3 DNA reads as TGTGCCAGCAGCAGACAGGGGGATAACTATGGCTACACCTTC. Its translation is CASSRQGDNYGYTF.

The chain has TRBV3-1 (or the pseudogene TRBV3-2) and TRBJ1-4; 9 bases are a match to TRBD1. This CDR3 has 17 amino acids. The germline V gene encodes CDR1 LGHDT and CDR2 YNNKEL (reference sequence). J gave up 7 bases and V 1 base, and 10 bases lay outside the gene matches. CDR3: CASSQAGSTGGGEKLFF. The CDR3 DNA reads as TGTGCCAGCAGCCAAGCCGGTAGTACAGGGGGCGGTGAAAAACTGTTTTTT.

The chain links TRBV6-5 to TRBJ1-1; D is perhaps TRBD1 (6 bases). Trimming stripped 6 bases from V and 3 bases from J, with 17 bases between. Germline CDR1 is MNHEY and CDR2 is SVGAGI. The CDR3 is 15 residues long. For the CDR3, the DNA is TGTGCCAGCAGAGGGGGGGCGAGGTCTTACACTGAAGCTTTCTTT. It codes for CASRGGARSYTEAFF.